Each of the 22 T cell receptor beta chains below was sequenced from the same sample in a study of molecular identifiers for immune sequencing clone quantification (dated by TCRdb to 2017 to 2018). The method was PCR. The sequencer listed for this sample is Illumina HiSeq 4000. In-frame beta chains were kept once TCRdb had trimmed the public reads at Q25 with fastp and called clones with MiXCR. Entries that share a CDR3 protein sequence are merged under the most common genes and DNA. The sample table records 35,000 or so distinct CDR3 sequences; under 20% of these occur just once. Of the sample, more than 0.95% falls within the top ten clones. Sequenced input: naive CD8+ T cells from blood, with Jurkat cell RNA spiked in. The cell subset or site label on this specimen signifies: FACS-sorted CD8+CD4-CCR7+CD45RA+ naive T cells. The source is a human donor in good health. Some libraries in this study had Jurkat cell RNA spiked in.

This clonotype was seen at least ten times. CDR3 coding DNA: TGTGCCACCAGTGATTTGTCCGGGGGGGGTGAGCAGTTCTTC. Amino acids: CATSDLSGGGEQFF. This chain connects TRBV24-1 to TRBJ2-1; 8 positions match TRBD2. Germline lookup yields CDR1 KGHDR and CDR2 SFDVKD. Trimming cost V 0 bases and J 9 bases; bases outside gene matches: 3. This CDR3 spans 14 amino acids.

In its sample, this clonotype was seen many times. The J gene is TRBJ1-1, the V gene TRBV5-1; D gene unclear. V lost 0 bases and J lost 4, with 10 bases in between. The CDR3 has 14 residues. Germline CDR1 SGHRS, CDR2 YFSETQ. In DNA form, the CDR3 reads TGCGCCAGCAGCTTGGCACCGGGTTTCACTGAAGCTTTCTTT. This encodes CASSLAPGFTEAFF.

This clonotype has ten or more counts. The rearrangement uses TRBV2 and TRBJ1-5; D gene unclear. Germline-derived CDR1 and CDR2 are SNHLY and FYNNEI. This CDR3 comprises 15 residues. The V end was cut by 2 bases, the J end by 4 bases, with 12 bases between. The CDR3 protein is CASSEWPTENQPQHF. CDR3 DNA: TGTGCCAGCAGTGAATGGCCGACCGAGAATCAGCCCCAGCATTTT. Supplemented by reference TRBV2 and TRBJ1-5, the full variable domain reads EPEVTQTPSHQVTQMGQEVILRCVPISNHLYFYWYRQILGQKVEFLVSFYNNEISEKSEIFDDQFSVERPDGSNFTLKIRSTKLEDSAMYFCASSEWPTENQPQHFGDGTRLSIL.

On this clonotype: Given a much more abundant clone one base away, this may be a read error. The chain combines TRBV6-2 or TRBV6-3 with TRBJ2-7; no clear D. Per germline, CDR1 MNHEY and CDR2 SVGEGT. Trimming took off 5 bases at V and 7 bases at J, with 15 bases between the two ends. This CDR3 region has 13 residues. Written as DNA, the CDR3 is TGTGCCAGCAGTCCCCCCATGGATGGGGAGCAGTACTTC. As protein: CASSPPMDGEQYF.

Worth noting for this clonotype: A much larger clone lies one base from this, so it may be a read error. CDR3 in amino acids: CASSLGGGFDTEALF. The CDR3 DNA reads TGTGCCAGCAGCTTGGGCGGGGGGTTCGACACTGAAGCTCTCTTT. This sequence joins TRBV5-6 and TRBJ1-1, with a tentative D call TRBD1 (5 bases). The CDR3 has 15 residues. Germline V gives CDR1 SGHDT, CDR2 YYEEEE.

The table lists this clonotype with many counts. The chain carries TRBV4-3 and TRBJ1-5; possible D gene TRBD1, 5 bases. V dropped 1 base and J dropped 1 base, with 8 bases sitting between them. The CDR3 spans 15 residues. The germline V gene has CDR1 LGHNA and CDR2 YSLEER. The CDR3 DNA reads TGCGCCAGCAGCCAAGGAACAGGAAGCAATCAGCCCCAGCATTTT. Translation gives CASSQGTGSNQPQHF.

In this sample, this clonotype turned up many times. The chain employs TRBV6-5 and TRBJ1-5, with TRBD1 as a possible D gene (5 bases). The CDR3 spans 13 residues. Trimming shortened V by 2 bases and J by 5 bases, and 7 bases separated the two germline ends. Germline V gives CDR1 MNHEY, CDR2 SVGAGI. Here the CDR3 reads CASSYTGDQPQHF. DNA of the CDR3: TGTGCCAGCAGTTACACGGGGGATCAGCCCCAGCATTTT.

The genes are TRBV23-1 and TRBJ1-1; D is unresolved. TRBV23-1 is noted as an ORF with a role that remains uncertain. Trimming pared 3 bases from V and 1 base from J, leaving 12 bases between. CDR3 length equals 15 residues. CDR3 residues: CASSHSTNGNTEAFF. As DNA, the CDR3 is TGCGCCAGCAGTCATTCGACAAACGGGAACACTGAAGCTTTCTTT.

This clonotype is medium-sized within its sample. The chain is built from TRBV12-3 or TRBV12-4 and TRBJ2-3, with a weak D call TRBD1 (7 bases). Trimming removed 4 bases at V and 6 bases at J, with 14 bases between. The CDR3 has 14 amino acids. This chain's CDR3 is CASSSQTGTDTQYF. The CDR3 coding sequence is TGTGCCAGCAGTTCCCAGACAGGGACTGATACGCAGTATTTT.

This clonotype came up many times. This chain links TRBV4-2 with TRBJ2-5, with 15 positions matching TRBD2. CDR3 size: 19 residues. Germline V lookup: CDR1 LGHNA, CDR2 YNFKEQ. With V trimmed by 4 bases and J by 1 base, 10 bases remained unmatched. The CDR3 nucleotides are TGTGCCAGCAGCCGCCTAGGGACTAGCGGGAGGCGGGTCCAAGAGACCCAGTACTTC. Translation gives CASSRLGTSGRRVQETQYF.

This chain links TRBV20-1 with TRBJ2-7; D unclear. This CDR3 region has 12 residues. Trimming removed 3 bases from V and 4 bases from J, with 10 bases in between. Germline-derived CDR1 and CDR2 are DFQATT and SNEGSKA (reference sequence). The CDR3 DNA sequence: TGCAGTGCTAGGGGGTTGGAATACGAGCAGTACTTC. This encodes CSARGLEYEQYF.

In its sample, this clonotype was seen many times. Here the CDR3 DNA reads TGCGCCAGCAGCCAAGTTCATCCGGCCCCCTACGAGCAGTACTTC. Encoded protein: CASSQVHPAPYEQYF. The chain carries TRBV4-1 and TRBJ2-7; D gene unclear. The V end was cut by 1 base, the J end by 2 bases, with 12 bases between. The germline gives CDR1 MGHRA, CDR2 YSYEKL. The CDR3 extends over 15 amino acids.

This chain uses TRBV27 with TRBJ2-1; D is uncertain. V dropped 5 bases and J dropped 5 bases, with 19 bases sitting between them. CDR1 and CDR2 (germline): MNHEY, SMNVEV (reference sequence). CDR3 size: 16 residues. CDR3 region: CASSPPPPNVHNEQFF. The CDR3 DNA reads TGTGCCAGCAGTCCCCCCCCCCCGAACGTGCACAATGAGCAGTTCTTC.

Many counts were recorded for this clonotype. This chain connects TRBV12-3 or TRBV12-4 to TRBJ1-1; no reliable D call. With 7 bases removed from V and 10 bases from J, the gap between germline ends came to 13 bases. The CDR3 spans 11 residues. This chain's CDR3 is CASTQGVGAFF. The CDR3 DNA follows: TGTGCCAGCACTCAAGGTGTCGGAGCTTTCTTT.

This clonotype was picked up a small number of times. V usage is TRBV28 and J usage is TRBJ2-7, with unresolved D. The CDR3 is 11 residues long. V dropped 6 bases and J dropped 3 bases, with 6 bases sitting between them. Germline V lookup: CDR1 MDHEN, CDR2 SYDVKM. The CDR3, as DNA: TGTGCCAGCAGCACAATCTACGAGCAGTACTTC. The encoded protein is CASSTIYEQYF.

This clonotype was recorded at least ten times. V and J are TRBV6-2 or TRBV6-3 and TRBJ2-3; either TRBD1 or TRBD2 may supply D (5 bases each). This CDR3 is built from 18 residues. V shed 5 bases and J shed 0 bases, with 21 bases lying between them. Germline CDR1 is MNHEY and CDR2 is SVGEGT. The CDR3 nucleotides read TGTGCCAGCAGTCTCCCGGGGTTCAGGGTTCCTAGCACAGATACGCAGTATTTT. It is translated as CASSLPGFRVPSTDTQYF.

This clonotype was recorded a few times. This chain joins TRBV4-3 and TRBJ2-3; 10 bases line up with TRBD2. Germline V gives CDR1 LGHNA, CDR2 YSLEER. V gave up 0 bases and J gave up 3 bases; unmatched junction bases: 6. The CDR3 extends over 17 amino acids. The CDR3 protein is CASSQDLGLALTDTQYF. The CDR3 coding sequence is TGCGCCAGCAGCCAAGATCTGGGACTAGCGTTAACAGATACGCAGTATTTT.

A word on this clonotype: Since a much larger clone is just one base distant, this may be a read error. J is TRBJ1-1 and V is TRBV7-2, with D hard to call. CDR1 and CDR2 (germline): SGHTA, FQGNSA. CDR3 size: 13 residues. CDR3 nucleotide sequence: TGTGTCAGCAGCTTAGGGAGGTACACTGAAGCTTTCTTT. It encodes CVSSLGRYTEAFF.

This chain connects TRBV3-1 to TRBJ2-3; D uncertain. V lost 1 base to trimming and J lost 7 bases, with 15 bases between them. The CDR3 covers 15 residues. Germline CDR1 reads LGHDT; CDR2 reads YNNKEL (reference sequence). The CDR3 sequence: CASSQGGPSEYTQYF. In DNA, the CDR3 is TGTGCCAGCAGCCAAGGGGGTCCGAGCGAATATACGCAGTATTTT.

This clonotype has a count of ten or more. The V gene is TRBV6-5, the J gene TRBJ2-7; D gene ambiguous. Germline-derived CDR1 and CDR2 are MNHEY and SVGAGI. V lost 5 bases to trimming and J lost 7 bases, with 12 bases between them. This CDR3 spans 12 amino acids. CDR3 residues: CASSPDGLEQYF. In nucleotides, the CDR3 is TGTGCCAGCAGTCCGGACGGTCTGGAGCAGTACTTC.

This clonotype was picked up a small number of times. The chain couples TRBV9 to TRBJ2-1, with TRBD2 matching over 7 bases. The CDR3 has 14 amino acids. Germline assignment: CDR1 SGDLS and CDR2 YYNGEE. V was pared by 3 bases and J by 9 bases, with 9 bases of the junction left unmatched. DNA for the CDR3: TGTGCCAGCAGCGCGACTAGCTCAAAGGGTGAGCAGTTCTTC. It is translated as CASSATSSKGEQFF. Full variable domain (missing parts from reference TRBV9 and TRBJ2-1): DSGVTQTPKHLITATGQRVTLRCSPRSGDLSVYWYQQSLDQGLQFLIQYYNGEERAKGNILERFSAQQFPDLHSELNLSSLELGDSALYFCASSATSSKGEQFFGPGTRLTVL.

V usage is TRBV4-1 and J usage is TRBJ1-2, with 10 bases identical to TRBD1. CDR1 and CDR2 (germline): MGHRA, YSYEKL. J was trimmed by 6 bases and V by 4 bases; bases with no gene match: 8. The CDR3 spans 15 residues. The CDR3 region is CASSLLGQGSHGYTF. In DNA form, the CDR3 reads TGCGCCAGCAGCCTCCTGGGACAGGGGTCTCATGGCTACACCTTC.